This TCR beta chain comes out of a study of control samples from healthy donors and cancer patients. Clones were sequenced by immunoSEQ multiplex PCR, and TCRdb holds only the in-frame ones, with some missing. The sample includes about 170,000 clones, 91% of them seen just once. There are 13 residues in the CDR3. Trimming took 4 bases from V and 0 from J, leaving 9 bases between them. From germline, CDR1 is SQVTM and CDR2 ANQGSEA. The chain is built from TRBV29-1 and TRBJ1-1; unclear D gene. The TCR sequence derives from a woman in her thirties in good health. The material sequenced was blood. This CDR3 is CSVGQVMNTEAFF. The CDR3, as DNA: TGCAGCGTTGGGCAGGTCATGAACACTGAAGCTTTCTTT. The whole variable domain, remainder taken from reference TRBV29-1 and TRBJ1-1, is SAVISQKPSRDICQRGTSLTIQCQVDSQVTMMFWYRQQPGQSLTLIATANQGSEATYESGFVIDKFPISRPNLTFSTLTVSNMSPEDSSIYLCSVGQVMNTEAFFGQGTRLTVV.